The subject of this entry is one T cell receptor (beta chain). This record belongs to a study of technical replicates of blood from several donors. Here immunoSEQ multiplex PCR was the method, and the copy in TCRdb shows in-frame clones only, minus some. The sample lists more than 55,000 clones, roughly 92% seen once, with 0.3% to 0.4% in the top ten. After removal of 6 bases from V and 2 bases from J, the junction contained 5 bases not matched to a gene. From germline, CDR1 is SQVTM and CDR2 ANQGSEA. The CDR3 runs 16 residues. Sample: T cells isolated from PBMCs. The chain uses TRBV29-1 and TRBJ2-2, with 14 bases fitting TRBD2. The sequence derives from a human donor in good health. CDR3 residues: CSVAGTSGSNTGELFF. The CDR3 nucleotides read TGCAGCGTGGCCGGGACTAGCGGGAGTAACACCGGGGAGCTGTTTTTT.